A single sample is the source of the 9 T cell receptor beta chains below, sequenced in a study of molecular identifiers for immune sequencing clone quantification. TCRdb re-analysed the PCR reads in MiXCR, keeping a single row per CDR3 protein. Altogether about 9,800 distinct CDR3 sequences are present, roughly 19% being singletons, with the ten largest covering 1.3% to 1.5%. Sequencing used naive CD8+ T cells from blood, with Jurkat cell RNA spiked in. The sample's subset: FACS-sorted CD8+CD4-CCR7+CD45RA+ naive T cells. These receptors were collected from a human donor in good health. Some libraries in this study had Jurkat cell RNA spiked in.

This clonotype was recorded many times. V usage is TRBV12-3 or TRBV12-4 and J usage is TRBJ1-2, with D uncertain. V gave up 6 bases and J gave up 1 base, with 3 bases separating them. CDR3 length equals 11 residues. This CDR3 reads CASRINYGYTF. As DNA, the CDR3 is TGTGCCAGCAGAATTAACTATGGCTACACCTTC.

This clonotype is medium-sized within its sample. The chain carries TRBV20-1 and TRBJ2-3, with no clear D. This CDR3 has 13 amino acids. The V and J ends lost 1 base and 3 bases respectively, with 8 bases between them. Germline loops: CDR1 DFQATT, CDR2 SNEGSKA (reference sequence). In DNA, the CDR3 is TGCAGTGCTAGAGCGGGCGCGACAGATACGCAGTATTTT. Protein sequence: CSARAGATDTQYF.

In this sample, this clonotype is medium-sized. This CDR3 reads CASSSRQYSSYNEQFF. CDR3 sequence (DNA): TGTGCCAGCAGTTCCCGACAGTACTCGTCCTACAATGAGCAGTTCTTC. The chain carries TRBV28 and TRBJ2-1; possible D gene TRBD1, 5 bases. This CDR3 comprises 16 residues. CDR1 MDHEN and CDR2 SYDVKM come from the germline V gene. V was trimmed by 4 bases and J by 1 base, leaving 14 bases between them.

This clonotype showed up many times. V usage is TRBV4-3 and J usage is TRBJ2-1; a weak D match, TRBD1 (6 bases). The CDR3 spans 15 residues. Per germline, CDR1 LGHNA and CDR2 YSLEER. Trimming left V 0 bases short and J 5 bases short, with 11 bases between. For the CDR3, the DNA is TGCGCCAGCAGCCAAGACAGGGGTGGTAACAATGAGCAGTTCTTC. The encoded protein is CASSQDRGGNNEQFF.

This chain uses TRBV12-3 or TRBV12-4 with TRBJ1-2; D unclear. This CDR3 is 12 amino acids long. Trimming shortened V by 4 bases and J by 8 bases, and 11 bases separated the two germline ends. CDR3 loop: CASSSGSRGYTF. Written as DNA, the CDR3 is TGTGCCAGCAGTTCGGGGTCCCGGGGCTACACCTTC.

This clonotype was found many times. The chain carries TRBV12-3 or TRBV12-4 and TRBJ2-3, with D hard to call. Trimming removed 5 bases at V and 5 bases at J, with 8 bases between. CDR3 length equals 12 residues. The CDR3, as DNA: TGTGCCAGCAGTCTTAGCCGAGATACGCAGTATTTT. Translation gives CASSLSRDTQYF.

By sample fraction, this clonotype is medium-sized. The chain employs TRBV4-1 and TRBJ1-2, with D uncertain. This CDR3 region has 14 residues. Trimming took off 5 bases at V and 0 bases at J, with 10 bases between the two ends. Germline CDR1 is MGHRA and CDR2 is YSYEKL. For the CDR3, the DNA is TGCGCCAGCAGCACGGACCGCGCTAACTATGGCTACACCTTC. This codes for CASSTDRANYGYTF.

Judged by abundance, this clonotype is medium-sized. The chain links TRBV20-1 to TRBJ2-7; possible D gene TRBD2, 6 bases. The CDR3 covers 14 residues. V lost 4 bases, J lost 0 bases, and 13 bases lay in between. CDR1 and CDR2 from the germline V gene are DFQATT and SNEGSKA (reference sequence). This CDR3 is CSATIAVRSYEQYF. The CDR3 DNA sequence: TGCAGTGCTACCATAGCGGTTCGCTCCTACGAGCAGTACTTC.

This clonotype occurred once. The chain is built from TRBV24-1 and TRBJ2-3; TRBD1 matches at 8 bases. CDR1 and CDR2 (germline): KGHDR, SFDVKD. Trimming at V came to 4 bases and at J to 1 base, leaving 3 bases not matched to a gene. The CDR3 contains 15 residues. CDR3 nucleotide sequence: TGTGCCACCAGTGACCCGGGACAGGGCACAGATACGCAGTATTTT. This gives the protein CATSDPGQGTDTQYF.